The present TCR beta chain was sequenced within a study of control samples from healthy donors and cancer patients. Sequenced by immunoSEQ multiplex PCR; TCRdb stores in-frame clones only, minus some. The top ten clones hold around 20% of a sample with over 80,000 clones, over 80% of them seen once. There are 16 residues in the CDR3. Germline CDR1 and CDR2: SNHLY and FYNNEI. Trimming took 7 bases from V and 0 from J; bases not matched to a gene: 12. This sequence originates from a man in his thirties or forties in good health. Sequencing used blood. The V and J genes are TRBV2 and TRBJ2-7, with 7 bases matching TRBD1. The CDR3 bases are TGTGCCAGCACCAGGGACAGAATCATTAGCTCCTACGAGCAGTACTTC. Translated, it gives CASTRDRIISSYEQYF.